These T cell receptor beta chains were read from a single sample in a study of blood T cell repertoires in COVID-19. Sequencing used immunoSEQ multiplex PCR; TCRdb keeps in-frame clones, though not all of them. This table has 240,000 or so clones, approximately 80% appearing once. Sequencing used peripheral blood. The receptors were sampled from a woman of 80 years or more with acute or convalescent COVID-19. Each CDR3 is given with its conserved first and last residue. D genes are given only for firm matches. Clone size is shown for a subset of rows, as once, few, many or a class of expanded clone.

clone size	D gene	J gene	V gene	CDR3 DNA	CDR3 protein
few	TRBD1	TRBJ1-4	TRBV7-9	TGTGCCAGCAGCCGAGGGACAGGGGAGATTGAAAAACTGTTTTTT	CASSRGTGEIEKLFF
-	TRBD1	TRBJ2-1	TRBV27	TGTGCCAGCAGTTTCGGACAGGGGAGGGATGAGCAGTTCTTC	CASSFGQGRDEQFF
-	TRBD1	TRBJ2-5	TRBV3-1/TRBV3-2	TGTGCCAGCAGCCGGGGACAGGGACTAGAGACCCAGTACTTC	CASSRGQGLETQYF
-	-	TRBJ2-2	TRBV5-1	TGCGCCAGCAGCACCATTCCAACCGGGACACTGAACACCGGGGAGCTGTTTTTT	CASSTIPTGTLNTGELFF
once	-	TRBJ1-3	TRBV19	TGTGCCAGTAGCACTCCGGTTTCGGGGGGAAACACCATATATTTT	CASSTPVSGGNTIYF
-	TRBD1	TRBJ2-1	TRBV24-1	TGTGCCACCAGTGATAGGACAGGGGGCTATATTGAGCAGTTCTTC	CATSDRTGGYIEQFF
few	-	TRBJ1-1	TRBV12-3/TRBV12-4	TGTGCCAGCAGTTACGCCCAGAATACTGAAGCTTTCTTT	CASSYAQNTEAFF
once	-	TRBJ2-1	TRBV4-1	TGCGCCAGCAGCCCCCGGCACCCAGGGACTCACTACAATGAGCAGTTCTTC	CASSPRHPGTHYNEQFF
-	TRBD1	TRBJ1-3	TRBV2	TGTGCCAGCAGTCAGGGACAGGGGTTGGACACCATATATTTT	CASSQGQGLDTIYF
-	-	TRBJ1-3	TRBV28	TGTGCCAGCAGTTTTACGCGGAGCTCTGGAAACACCATATATTTT	CASSFTRSSGNTIYF